The rows below give T cell receptor beta chains drawn from one sample of a study of early stage breast cancer tumors. Clones were read by immunoSEQ multiplex PCR, and TCRdb kept only the in-frame ones, dropping some. The table has 9,500 to 10,000 clones, 64% seen once. Sample: breast tumor tissue. The receptors stem from a person aged 55-75 years with breast cancer. Each CDR3 is given with its conserved first and last residue. The D gene is left open where the match is weak. Size tells how often a clone was seen (once, few, many) or the class of an expanded clone, and some rows leave it out.

few NA TRBJ1-4 TRBV7-6 TGTGCCAGCAGCTTAGCAGGGCTGAATGAAAAACTGTTTTTT CASSLAGLNEKLFF
few NA TRBJ1-1 TRBV5-1 TGCGCCAGCAGCTTGTGGGGTGGTGAAGCTTTCTTT CASSLWGGEAFF
medium-sized TRBD1 TRBJ2-2 TRBV27 TGTGCCAGCAGACCCCGGACAGGGGGCGTTAAAACGGGCACCGGGGAGCTGTTTTTT CASRPRTGGVKTGTGELFF
few NA TRBJ2-5 TRBV7-9 TGTGCCAGCAGCCCAAAAGTTCCAGGGCTGACCCAAGAGACCCAGTACTTC CASSPKVPGLTQETQYF
NA NA TRBJ1-5 TRBV6-1 TGTGCCAGCAGTGGTGTTACAGGGCGCCCAAATCAGCCCCAGCATTTT CASSGVTGRPNQPQHF
few TRBD1 TRBJ1-4 TRBV7-9 TGTGCCAGCAGCGAGAGTGCCGACAGGGGAGGGGAAAAACTGTTTTTT CASSESADRGGEKLFF
NA TRBD1 TRBJ2-7 TRBV5-1 TGCGCCAGCAGTTATTCACCGACAGGGTTTGGCTACGAGCAGTACTTC CASSYSPTGFGYEQYF
NA NA TRBJ1-4 TRBV28 TGTGCCAGCAGTGACATCCCAACTAATGAAAAACTGTTTTTT CASSDIPTNEKLFF
NA TRBD1 TRBJ1-3 TRBV5-6 TGTGCCAGCAGCTTCGGACAGGGAGTAAATTCTGGAAACACCATATATTTT CASSFGQGVNSGNTIYF
NA TRBD1 TRBJ2-7 TRBV5-5 TGTGCCAGCAGCTTAGATATGGGGACAGCCCTCTACGAGCAGTACTTC CASSLDMGTALYEQYF
NA NA TRBJ2-7 TRBV21-1 TGTGCCAGCAGCAAAGAACGGTCCTACGAGCAGTACTTC CASSKERSYEQYF
NA NA TRBJ2-3 TRBV7-9 TGTGCCAGCAGCTTCACAGATACGCAGTATTTT CASSFTDTQYF
NA NA TRBJ2-7 TRBV11-3 TGTGCCAGCAGCTTAGACGGGGGTTACGAGCAGTACTTC CASSLDGGYEQYF
NA TRBD1 TRBJ1-5 TRBV28 TGTGCCAGCAGCTCACAGGGGGCGGAAATTCAGCCCCAGCATTTT CASSSQGAEIQPQHF
NA TRBD1 TRBJ2-6 TRBV6-1 TGTGCCAGCAGTGAAGACAGGGGGACTGGGGCCAACGTCCTGACTTTC CASSEDRGTGANVLTF
NA TRBD1 TRBJ1-1 TRBV5-1 TGCGCCAGCAGCTTGGGGACAGGGGGCTGGAACACTGAAGCTTTCTTT CASSLGTGGWNTEAFF
NA TRBD1 TRBJ1-2 TRBV5-1 TGCGCCAGCAGCTTGGGAGGACAGGGGGATGGCTACACCTTC CASSLGGQGDGYTF
NA NA TRBJ1-5 TRBV5-8 TGTGCCAGCAGCTTGGGCGCTAGCAATCAGCCCCAGCATTTT CASSLGASNQPQHF